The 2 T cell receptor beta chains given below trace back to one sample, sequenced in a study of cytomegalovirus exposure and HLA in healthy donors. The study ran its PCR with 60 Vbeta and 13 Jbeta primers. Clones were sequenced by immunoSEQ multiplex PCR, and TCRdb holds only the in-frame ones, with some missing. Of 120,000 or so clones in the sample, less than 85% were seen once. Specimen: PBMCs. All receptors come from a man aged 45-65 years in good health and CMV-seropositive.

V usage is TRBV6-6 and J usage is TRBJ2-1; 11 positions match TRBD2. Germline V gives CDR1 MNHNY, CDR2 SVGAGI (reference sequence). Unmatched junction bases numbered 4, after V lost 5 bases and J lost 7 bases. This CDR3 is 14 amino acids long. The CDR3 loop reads CASSLAGGGNEQFF. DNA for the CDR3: TGTGCCAGCAGTCTAGCGGGAGGAGGAAATGAGCAGTTCTTC.

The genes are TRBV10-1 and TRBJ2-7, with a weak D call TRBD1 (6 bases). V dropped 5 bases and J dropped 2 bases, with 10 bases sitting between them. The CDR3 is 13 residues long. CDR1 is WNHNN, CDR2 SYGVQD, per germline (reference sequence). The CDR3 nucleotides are TGCGCCAGCAGTCGCAGGGGTACCTACGAGCAGTACTTC. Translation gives CASSRRGTYEQYF.